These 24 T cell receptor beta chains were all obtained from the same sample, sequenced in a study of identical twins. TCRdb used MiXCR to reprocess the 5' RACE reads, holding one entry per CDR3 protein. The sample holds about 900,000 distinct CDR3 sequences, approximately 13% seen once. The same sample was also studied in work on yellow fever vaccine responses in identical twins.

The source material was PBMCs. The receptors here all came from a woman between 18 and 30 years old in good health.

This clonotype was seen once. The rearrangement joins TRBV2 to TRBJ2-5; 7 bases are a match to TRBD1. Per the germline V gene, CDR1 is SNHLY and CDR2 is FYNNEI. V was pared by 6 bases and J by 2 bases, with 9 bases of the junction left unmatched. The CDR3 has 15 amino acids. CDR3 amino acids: CASRIGQVSQETQYF. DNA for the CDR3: TGTGCCAGCAGGATAGGACAGGTCTCGCAAGAGACCCAGTACTTC.

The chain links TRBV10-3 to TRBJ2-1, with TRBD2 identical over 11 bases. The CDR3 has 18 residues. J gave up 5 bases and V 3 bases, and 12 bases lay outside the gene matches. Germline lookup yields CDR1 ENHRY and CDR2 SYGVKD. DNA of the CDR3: TGTGCCATCAGTGACATCACTTTAGCGGGAGGGAAACACAATGAGCAGTTCTTC. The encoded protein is CAISDITLAGGKHNEQFF.

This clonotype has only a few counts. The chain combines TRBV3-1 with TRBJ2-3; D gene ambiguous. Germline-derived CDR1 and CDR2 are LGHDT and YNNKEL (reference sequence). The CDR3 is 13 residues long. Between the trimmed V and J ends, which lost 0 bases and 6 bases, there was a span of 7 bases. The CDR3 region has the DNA TGTGCCAGCAGCCAAGATTGGGCGGATACGCAGTATTTT. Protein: CASSQDWADTQYF.

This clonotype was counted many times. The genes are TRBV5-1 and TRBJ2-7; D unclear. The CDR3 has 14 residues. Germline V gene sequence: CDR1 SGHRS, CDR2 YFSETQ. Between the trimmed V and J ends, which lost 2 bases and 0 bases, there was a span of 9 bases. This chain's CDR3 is CASSFRVNSYEQYF. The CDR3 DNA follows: TGCGCCAGCAGCTTTAGGGTGAACTCCTACGAGCAGTACTTC.

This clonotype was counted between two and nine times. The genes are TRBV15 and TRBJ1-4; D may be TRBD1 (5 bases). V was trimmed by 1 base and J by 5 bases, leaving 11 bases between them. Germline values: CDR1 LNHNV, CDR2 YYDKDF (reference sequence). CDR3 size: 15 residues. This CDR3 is CATSRVTGINEKLFF. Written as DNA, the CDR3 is TGTGCCACCAGCAGAGTCACAGGAATAAATGAAAAACTGTTTTTT.

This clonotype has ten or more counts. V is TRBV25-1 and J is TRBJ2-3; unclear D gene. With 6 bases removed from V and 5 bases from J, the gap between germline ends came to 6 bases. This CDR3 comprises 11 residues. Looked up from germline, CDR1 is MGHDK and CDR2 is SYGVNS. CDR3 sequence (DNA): TGTGCCAGCAGCTGGATAGATACGCAGTATTTT. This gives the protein CASSWIDTQYF.

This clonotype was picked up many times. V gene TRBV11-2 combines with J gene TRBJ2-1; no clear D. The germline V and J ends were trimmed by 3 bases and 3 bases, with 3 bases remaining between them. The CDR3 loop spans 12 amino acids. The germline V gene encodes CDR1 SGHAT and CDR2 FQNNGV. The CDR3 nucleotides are TGTGCCAGCAGCTTTGACTACAATGAGCAGTTCTTC. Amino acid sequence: CASSFDYNEQFF.

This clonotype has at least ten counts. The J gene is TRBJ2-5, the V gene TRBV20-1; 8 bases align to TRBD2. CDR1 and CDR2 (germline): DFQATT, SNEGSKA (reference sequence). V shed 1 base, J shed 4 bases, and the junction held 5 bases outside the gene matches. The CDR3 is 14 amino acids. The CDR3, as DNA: TGCAGTGCTAGAGTGCGGGAGGTTGGAGAGACCCAGTACTTC. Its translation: CSARVREVGETQYF.

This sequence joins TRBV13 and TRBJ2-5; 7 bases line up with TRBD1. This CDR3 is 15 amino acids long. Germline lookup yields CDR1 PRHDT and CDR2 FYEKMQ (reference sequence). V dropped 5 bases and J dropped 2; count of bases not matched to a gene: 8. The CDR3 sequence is CASSQGQFEQETQYF. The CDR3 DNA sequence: TGTGCCAGCAGCCAGGGACAGTTCGAGCAAGAGACCCAGTACTTC. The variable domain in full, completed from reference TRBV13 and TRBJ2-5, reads AAGVIQSPRHLIKEKRETATLKCYPIPRHDTVYWYQQGPGQDPQFLISFYEKMQSDKGSIPDRFSAQQFSDYHSELNMSSLELGDSALYFCASSQGQFEQETQYFGPGTRLLVL.

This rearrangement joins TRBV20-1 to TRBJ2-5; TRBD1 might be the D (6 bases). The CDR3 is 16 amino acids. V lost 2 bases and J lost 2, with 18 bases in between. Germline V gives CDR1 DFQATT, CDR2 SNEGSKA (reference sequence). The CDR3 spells CSARSPRTGQQETQYF. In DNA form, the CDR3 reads TGCAGTGCTAGATCGCCGAGGACGGGACAACAAGAGACCCAGTACTTC.

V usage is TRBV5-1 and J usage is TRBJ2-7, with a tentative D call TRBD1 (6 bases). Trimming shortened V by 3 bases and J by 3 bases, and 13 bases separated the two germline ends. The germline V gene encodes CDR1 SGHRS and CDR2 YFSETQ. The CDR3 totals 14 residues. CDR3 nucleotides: TGCGCCAGCAGCTCGACCGGGACATTCTACGAGCAGTACTTC. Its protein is CASSSTGTFYEQYF.

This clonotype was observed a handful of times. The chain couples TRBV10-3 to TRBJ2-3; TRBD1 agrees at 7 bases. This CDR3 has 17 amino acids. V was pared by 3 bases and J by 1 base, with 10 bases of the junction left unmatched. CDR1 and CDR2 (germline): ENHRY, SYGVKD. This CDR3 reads CAISDTTGMGGTDTQYF. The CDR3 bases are TGTGCCATCAGTGACACGACAGGGATGGGGGGCACAGATACGCAGTATTTT.

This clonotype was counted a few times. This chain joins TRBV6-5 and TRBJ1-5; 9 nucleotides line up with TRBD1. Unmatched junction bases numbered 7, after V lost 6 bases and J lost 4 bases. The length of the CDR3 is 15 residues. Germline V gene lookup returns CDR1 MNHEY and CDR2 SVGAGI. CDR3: CASRPTGGENQPQHF. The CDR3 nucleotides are TGTGCCAGCAGACCAACAGGGGGCGAGAATCAGCCCCAGCATTTT.

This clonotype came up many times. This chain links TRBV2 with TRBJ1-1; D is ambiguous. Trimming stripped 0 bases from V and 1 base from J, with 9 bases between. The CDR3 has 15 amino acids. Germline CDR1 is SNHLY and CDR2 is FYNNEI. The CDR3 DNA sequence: TGTGCCAGCAGTGAAGCCTTAGGTCGGAACACTGAAGCTTTCTTT. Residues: CASSEALGRNTEAFF.

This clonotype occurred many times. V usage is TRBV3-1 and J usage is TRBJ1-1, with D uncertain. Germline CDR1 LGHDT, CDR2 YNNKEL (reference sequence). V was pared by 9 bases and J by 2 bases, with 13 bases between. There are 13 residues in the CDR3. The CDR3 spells CASMPLGNTEAFF. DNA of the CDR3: TGTGCCAGTATGCCGCTGGGAAACACTGAAGCTTTCTTT.

The CDR3: CASRGQGYYEQYF. CDR3 DNA sequence: TGTGCCAGCAGGGGACAGGGATACTACGAGCAGTACTTC. V and J are TRBV28 and TRBJ2-7; 9 bases fit TRBD1. J lost 3 bases, V lost 6 bases, and 3 bases had no gene match. This CDR3 has 13 residues. Per germline, CDR1 MDHEN and CDR2 SYDVKM. Drawing the rest from reference TRBV28 and TRBJ2-7, the complete variable domain is DVKVTQSSRYLVKRTGEKVFLECVQDMDHENMFWYRQDPGLGLRLIYFSYDVKMKEKGDIPEGYSVSREKKERFSLILESASTNQTSMYLCASRGQGYYEQYFGPGTRLTVT.

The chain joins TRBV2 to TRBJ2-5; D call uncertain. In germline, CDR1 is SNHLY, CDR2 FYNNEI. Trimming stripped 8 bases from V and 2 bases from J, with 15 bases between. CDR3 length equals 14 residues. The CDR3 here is CASCPIALQETQYF. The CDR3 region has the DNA TGTGCCAGCTGTCCTATTGCTTTACAAGAGACCCAGTACTTC. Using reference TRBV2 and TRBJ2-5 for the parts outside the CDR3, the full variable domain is EPEVTQTPSHQVTQMGQEVILRCVPISNHLYFYWYRQILGQKVEFLVSFYNNEISEKSEIFDDQFSVERPDGSNFTLKIRSTKLEDSAMYFCASCPIALQETQYFGPGTRLLVL.

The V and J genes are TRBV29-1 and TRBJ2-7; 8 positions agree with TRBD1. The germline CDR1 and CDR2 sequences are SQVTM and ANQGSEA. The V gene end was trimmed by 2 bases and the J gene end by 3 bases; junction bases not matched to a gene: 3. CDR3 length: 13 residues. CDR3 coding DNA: TGCAGCGTTGAAACTACAGGGGGCTACGAGCAGTACTTC. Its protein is CSVETTGGYEQYF.

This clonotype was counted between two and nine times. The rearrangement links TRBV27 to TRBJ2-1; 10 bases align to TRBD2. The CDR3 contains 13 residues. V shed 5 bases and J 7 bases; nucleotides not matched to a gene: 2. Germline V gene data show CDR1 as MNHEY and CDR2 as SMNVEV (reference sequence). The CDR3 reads CASSLSGRNEQFF. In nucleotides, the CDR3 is TGTGCCAGCAGTCTTAGCGGGAGGAATGAGCAGTTCTTC.

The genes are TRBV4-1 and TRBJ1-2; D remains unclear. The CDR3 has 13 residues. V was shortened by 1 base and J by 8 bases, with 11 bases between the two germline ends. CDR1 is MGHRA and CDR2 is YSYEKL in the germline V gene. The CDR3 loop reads CASSQGPGGGYTF. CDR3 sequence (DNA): TGCGCCAGCAGCCAAGGTCCAGGAGGCGGCTACACCTTC.

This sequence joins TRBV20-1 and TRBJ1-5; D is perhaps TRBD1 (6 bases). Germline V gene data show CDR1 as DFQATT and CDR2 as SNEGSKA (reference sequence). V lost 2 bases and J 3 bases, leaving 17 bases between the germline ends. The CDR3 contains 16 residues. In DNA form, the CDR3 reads TGCAGTGCTAGAAAAGGGGATGGACAGTTCAATCAGCCCCAGCATTTT. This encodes CSARKGDGQFNQPQHF.

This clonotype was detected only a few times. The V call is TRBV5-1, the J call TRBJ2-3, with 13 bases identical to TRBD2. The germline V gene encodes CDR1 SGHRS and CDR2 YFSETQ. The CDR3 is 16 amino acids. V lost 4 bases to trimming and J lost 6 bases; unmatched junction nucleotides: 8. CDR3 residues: CASSLVGLAGEDTQYF. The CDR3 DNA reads TGCGCCAGCAGCCTCGTTGGACTAGCGGGAGAGGATACGCAGTATTTT. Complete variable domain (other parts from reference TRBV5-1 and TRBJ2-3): KAGVTQTPRYLIKTRGQQVTLSCSPISGHRSVSWYQQTPGQGLQFLFEYFSETQRNKGNFPGRFSGRQFSNSRSEMNVSTLELGDSALYLCASSLVGLAGEDTQYFGPGTRLTVL.

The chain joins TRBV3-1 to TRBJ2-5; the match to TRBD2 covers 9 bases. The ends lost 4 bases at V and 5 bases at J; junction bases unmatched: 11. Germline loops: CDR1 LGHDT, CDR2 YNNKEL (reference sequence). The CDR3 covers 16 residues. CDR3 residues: CASSLRRASGVETQYF. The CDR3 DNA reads TGTGCCAGCAGCCTCCGGCGGGCTAGCGGGGTGGAGACCCAGTACTTC.

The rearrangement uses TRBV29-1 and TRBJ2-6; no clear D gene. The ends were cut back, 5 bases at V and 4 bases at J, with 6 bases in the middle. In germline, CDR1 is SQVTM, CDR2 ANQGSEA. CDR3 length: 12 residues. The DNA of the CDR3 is TGCAGCGTTTCAACCGGGGCCAACGTCCTGACTTTC. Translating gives CSVSTGANVLTF.